One T cell receptor (beta chain) is described in this entry. TCRdb's table, derived via immunoSEQ multiplex PCR, lists solely in-frame clones and lacks some. The sample has some 400,000 clones, nearly 90% seen once. The data originate from a study of blood T cell repertoires in COVID-19. About the research overall: Sample material is recorded as cDNA or gDNA derived from T cells, B-cell-depleted T cells, or PBMCs.

The CDR3 sequence is 14 residues long. Looked up from germline, CDR1 is LNHDA and CDR2 is SQIVND (reference sequence). Trimming took 8 bases from V and 7 from J, leaving 20 bases between them. The gene calls are TRBV19 and TRBJ1-1; a possible D gene is TRBD1 (5 bases). Sequences were obtained from peripheral blood. This clonotype was sampled from a man aged 18 to 30 with active or convalescent COVID-19. CDR3 protein: CASANGQGDNEAFF. The CDR3, as DNA: TGTGCCAGTGCCAACGGGCAGGGTGACAATGAAGCTTTCTTT.